This T cell receptor (beta chain) was captured by sequencing in a study of siplizumab effects on memory and regulatory T cells. Study-level findings and limits: Researchers could not give a naive or memory phenotype to roughly 75-95% of proliferating CD4+ or CD8+ clones. Proliferating siplizumab-cultured Tregs lacked confirmed suppressive function. Versus around 30% in controls, the mappable alloreactive CD4+ clones averaged around 68% Treg-derived with siplizumab.

CDR1 SGDLS and CDR2 YYNGEE come from the germline V gene. Losses at the gene ends were 4 bases for V and 4 bases for J; bases not matched to a gene: 7. The CDR3 covers 14 residues. With respect to this clone: The antigen is unknown.

About 9.2 x 10^4 TCR templates underwent assay in every sample. Assay: immunoSEQ multiplex PCR; the TCRdb copy retains only in-frame clones and omits some. This sample has 87,000 or so clones, with 90% found just once. The source of this sequence is a human donor in good health. Sequencing was carried out using CD4+ T cells sorted from blood. The chain joins TRBV9 to TRBJ1-2; TRBD1 aligns across 7 bases. This chain's CDR3 is CASSLQGESYGYTF. CDR3 in DNA: TGTGCCAGCAGCCTCCAGGGGGAAAGCTATGGCTACACCTTC.